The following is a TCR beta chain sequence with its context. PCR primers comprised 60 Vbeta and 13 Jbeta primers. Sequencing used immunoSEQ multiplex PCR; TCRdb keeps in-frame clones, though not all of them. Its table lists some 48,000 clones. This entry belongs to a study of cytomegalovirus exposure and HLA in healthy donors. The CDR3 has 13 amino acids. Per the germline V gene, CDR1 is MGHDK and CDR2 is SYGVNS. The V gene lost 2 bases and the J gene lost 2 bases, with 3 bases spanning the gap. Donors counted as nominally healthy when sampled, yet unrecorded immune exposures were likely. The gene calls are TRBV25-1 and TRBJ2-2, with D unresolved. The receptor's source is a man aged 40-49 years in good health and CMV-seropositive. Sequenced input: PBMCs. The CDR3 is CASSELNTGELFF. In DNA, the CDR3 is TGTGCCAGCAGTGAACTAAACACCGGGGAGCTGTTTTTT.